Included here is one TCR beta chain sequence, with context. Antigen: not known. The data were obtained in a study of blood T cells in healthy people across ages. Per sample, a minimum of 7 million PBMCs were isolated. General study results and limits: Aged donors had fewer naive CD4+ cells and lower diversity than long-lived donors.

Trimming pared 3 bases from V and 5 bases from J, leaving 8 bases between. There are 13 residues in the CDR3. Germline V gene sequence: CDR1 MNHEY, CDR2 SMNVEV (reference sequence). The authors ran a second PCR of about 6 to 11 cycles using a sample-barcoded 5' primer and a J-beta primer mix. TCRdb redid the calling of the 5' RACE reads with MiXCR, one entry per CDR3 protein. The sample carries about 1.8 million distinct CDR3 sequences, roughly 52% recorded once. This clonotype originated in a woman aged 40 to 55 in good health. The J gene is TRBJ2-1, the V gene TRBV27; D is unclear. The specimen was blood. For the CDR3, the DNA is TGTGCCAGCAGTTTCCAGAGAGACAATGAGCAGTTCTTC. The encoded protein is CASSFQRDNEQFF.